This TCR beta chain was sequenced during a study of cytomegalovirus exposure and HLA in healthy donors (dated by TCRdb to about 2017). Looking at the study overall: In an earlier analysis of several hundred of the donors, 276 Gb of sequence data and some 100 million unique TCR beta sequences from 180 million or so T cells were reported. HLA typing covered class I and class II loci at four-digit resolution. Rather than using new phenotypic data, the later analysis identified candidate immune exposures from TCR beta sequences and from how often those sequences occurred across donors. Of the 350 to 450 genotyped donors, around 81% fell in the genetic ancestry cluster associated with self-reported Caucasian donors. A handful of DR-DQ haplotypes were handled as single units for association and clustering because linkage in the cohort was strong. Typing coverage varied by locus: about 629-630 donors for A, B, C, DRB1 and DQB1; approximately 500 for DQA1; around 570 for DPA1; more than 450 for DPB1. The study used immunosequencing to profile the T cell repertoires of under 700 subjects and linked those repertoires to cytomegalovirus serostatus. To study patterns of TCR occurrence, a later analysis re-analyzed previously published TCR beta repertoires from hundreds of donors and added high-resolution HLA genotyping. To predict cytomegalovirus infection status, the study brought together high-throughput TCR immunosequencing, statistical association of individual TCRs with disease status, and machine learning. A separate validation cohort of about 110 different subjects was used in addition to the roughly 700-subject first cohort. Donor age, sex, ethnicity and CMV serostatus were compiled alongside the repertoire data. Every repertoire in the discovery cohort had been generated on one and the same sequencing platform. A later genetic analysis used genome-wide SNP genotypes for about 60% of the roughly 700 donors, treating that subset as a discovery cohort. The study was designed to test whether signatures of past pathogen exposure could be identified by cataloging public T cell receptors. On average, about 240,000 unique TCR beta nucleotide sequences were sequenced per donor among 398 genotyped donors of the cohort, with 15% to 20% of those sequences being non-productive. An earlier analysis of some 500 of the donors used high-throughput TCR beta sequencing to judge whether each TCR beta V gene segment behaved as functional or pseudogenic. An early release covering roughly 600 HLA-typed donors comprised approximately 300 gigabases of sequencing data and 65 million to 100 million unique TCR sequences.

With respect to this clone: Its recognized antigen is unknown. The input lacks base qualities; no much larger clone sits a single base away.

The CDR3 measures 14 amino acids from cysteine to phenylalanine. CDR3 DNA is the only sequence kept; it has 42 bases, read in frame from the first base. The germline V gene (reference sequence) yields MNHEY for CDR1 and SMNVEV for CDR2. V has 2 bases trimmed and J has 3 bases trimmed; junction bases matching no gene number 1. Broader findings and caveats from the paper: A total of 150 or so TCR beta chains were listed by the study as associated with cytomegalovirus. A cluster of highly shared sequence variants was judged likely to represent a technical artifact of the sequencing pipeline. The presence/absence analyses assumed that sequencing depth was roughly uniform across donors, and that assumption may not be true. Some IMGT-functional V segments, including TRBV6-2 and TRBV6-3, could not be distinguished by the 87-base-pair reads and were therefore excluded. This cohort had only TCR beta chains sequenced, and the lack of alpha or paired-chain data limited which features could be detected. In vitro tests confirmed that three of the cytomegalovirus-associated TCR beta chains recognize cytomegalovirus antigens. Approximately 16 rarely observed V segments, including chromosome 9 orphons, were excluded from the earlier analysis of about 500 of the donors because counts were too low. A later analysis found that most CMV-associated TCR beta chains appeared HLA-restricted, with HLA associations seemingly driven largely by CMV exposure. In an earlier analysis of some 500 of the donors, most TCR beta V segments appeared in productive rearrangements about 87% or about 30% of the time, broadly matching IMGT annotations. In both the original and validation cohorts, the classifier was reported to diagnose cytomegalovirus status with high specificity and sensitivity. A later genetic analysis associated a missense DCLRE1C variant with V-gene and J-gene trimming of TCR beta chains, and an independent cohort replicated the association. In a later analysis, some 18,000 TCR beta sequences were associated with specific HLA alleles at a false discovery rate of 0.05. When HLA alleles, especially DR and DQ, strongly co-occurred, attributing TCR associations to individual alleles was difficult. Several of the top co-occurrence clusters appeared to be linked to parvovirus B19, influenza, CMV and Epstein-Barr virus, according to a later analysis. The authors suggested that the approach could potentially be extended to other disease states and immunological phenotypes. Because some donors lacked HLA typing at each locus, the association tests relied only on the typed subset. Compared with equally common non-associated chains, HLA-associated TCR beta chains in a later analysis were more clonally expanded and had lower generation probabilities. Immune exposure information for the cohort was limited to CMV serostatus. In a later analysis, TCR association rates were found to vary across HLA loci, with the most associated TCRs seen for DRB1 alleles and the fewest for HLA-C alleles. In a later genetic analysis, fewer N-insertions in productive TCRs were reported among donors in an Asian-associated ancestry cluster than the roughly 710-donor mean. Across donors, most TCR sequences were observed very rarely, whereas some public TCRs were present in many individuals. Correlated functional status among segregating V segments might be attributable to linkage disequilibrium, but an unknown experimental factor could not be ruled out. A further reported finding was that TCR beta sequences accurately predicted the HLA-A and HLA-B alleles for most subjects in the first cohort.

The cohort consisted of approximately 690 healthy bone marrow donors. All cohort members were sampled while nominally healthy, although unrecorded immune exposures were likely present. The donor was CMV seropositive and was included in the group of 250 to 300 seropositive cohort members. Every donor gave a peripheral blood sample, and the peripheral blood mononuclear cells from that sample were used for TCR beta sequencing. Genomic DNA extraction from the blood cell samples was performed with the Qiagen DNeasy Blood Extraction Kit. Library generation was performed with the immunoSEQ multiplex PCR assay. For the multiplex PCR, a mixture combining 60 forward primers for TCR Vbeta segments and 13 reverse primers for TCR Jbeta segments was used. The CDR3 region of rearranged TCR beta genes was amplified from genomic DNA with a multiplex PCR assay. The Illumina HiSeq System was used to sequence the amplified TCR beta libraries as 87-base-pair reads. The study's own analysis went as follows. Across the 640 or so repertoires, a later analysis counted around 80 million unique TCR beta chains, approximately 10 million of which were shared by at least two donors. Raw reads were error-corrected and collapsed into unique sequences by a nearest-neighbor algorithm in which closely related sequences were merged to remove PCR and sequencing errors. V, D and J gene segments were assigned by aligning CDR3 sequences to IMGT reference sequences. Each retained sequence needed at least a six-nucleotide match to both a V gene segment and a J gene segment. Rearrangements were classified as productive when the CDR3 lacked stop codons and remained in frame with V and J, and all other rearrangements were classified as non-productive. CDR3 was defined according to IMGT convention as the region running from the second conserved V-encoded cysteine to the conserved J-encoded phenylalanine. The earlier analysis of 587 of the donors excluded sequences that lacked an unambiguous match to a single V gene segment. An earlier analysis of fewer than 750 of the donors classified V segments as functional when productive rearrangements were above 56.7% and as segregating when the standard deviation between donors was above 5%. A statistical classification framework was built to diagnose cytomegalovirus status from the catalog of TCR beta chain sequences. A later analysis assigned V and J genes by comparing TCR nucleotide sequences with IMGT/GENE-DB human TR gene sequences. The TCRdist pipeline was used in a later analysis to assign CDR3 sequences and most-parsimonious VDJ recombination scenarios. In a later analysis, each TCR beta chain was defined by its CDR3 amino acid sequence together with its V-gene family, and reads lacking a unique V-gene family were excluded. In a later analysis, approximately 640 highly shared, low-generation-probability nucleotide sequences were removed to address suspected cross-contamination and a sequencing artifact. In a later analysis, a clonal expansion index was calculated for each public chain from normalized within-repertoire ranks of inferred template counts. Generation probabilities in a later analysis came from a VDJ recombination model fitted to out-of-frame rearrangements, and those results were checked against IGoR. In a later analysis, TCR-TCR, TCR-HLA and TCR-CMV co-occurrence was scored with hypergeometric tests, and a repertoire-size bias correction was applied to TCR pairs. A later analysis estimated false discovery rates by permuting HLA or CMV assignments 20 times. In a later analysis, co-occurring TCRs were grouped with DBSCAN, and TCRdist sequence similarity was added when clustering was performed within HLA-allele-positive subsets. Repertoires with fewer than 30,000 or more than 120,000 public chains, plus five repertoires with anomalous nucleotide sharing, were excluded from co-occurrence clustering. TCRdb carries this immuneACCESS record with in-frame sequences only. Its versions omit some clonotypes, under half of them owing to an unresolved V gene in the studies checked, with the rest unexplained. From that table come the V and J calls and clone size; the DNA was used to work out D and trimming. Within this sample are 54,000 or so clones, with approximately 70% of them counted one time only. The ten most abundant clones make up approximately 19% of the sample.

Sequencing was carried out using PBMCs. This clonotype was sampled from a woman aged 55-70 years in good health and CMV-seropositive. The sequence joins TRBV27 to TRBJ1-2, with TRBD1 identical over 9 junction bases. The CDR3: CASSLDRGYYGYTF. The DNA sequence is as follows: TGTGCCAGCAGTTTAGACAGGGGGTACTATGGCTACACCTTC.